This paragraph covers one T cell receptor (beta chain) sequence. What it binds is unknown. CDR1 SNHLY and CDR2 FYNNEI come from the germline V gene. The CDR3 is 17 amino acids. V was clipped by 3 bases and J by 5 bases, with 22 bases between them. This record comes from a study of cytomegalovirus exposure and HLA in healthy donors. Repertoires were generated with immunoSEQ multiplex PCR, while TCRdb's copy carries only in-frame clones and drops some. The sample carries 220,000 or so clones, roughly 91% recorded once. Notes on the study in general: Associated with cytomegalovirus, according to the listing, were 150 to 200 TCR beta chains. Specificity of a few CMV-associated chains for CMV antigens was verified in vitro.

This clonotype was sampled from a woman aged 18-29 years in good health and CMV-seropositive. The sample taken for sequencing was PBMCs. The gene calls are TRBV2 and TRBJ2-5; D perhaps matches TRBD1 (7 bases). CDR3 bases: TGTGCCAGCAGTGATCCCCTTTTCGACAGGGAGGTCGAGACCCAGTACTTC. Translated, it gives CASSDPLFDREVETQYF.